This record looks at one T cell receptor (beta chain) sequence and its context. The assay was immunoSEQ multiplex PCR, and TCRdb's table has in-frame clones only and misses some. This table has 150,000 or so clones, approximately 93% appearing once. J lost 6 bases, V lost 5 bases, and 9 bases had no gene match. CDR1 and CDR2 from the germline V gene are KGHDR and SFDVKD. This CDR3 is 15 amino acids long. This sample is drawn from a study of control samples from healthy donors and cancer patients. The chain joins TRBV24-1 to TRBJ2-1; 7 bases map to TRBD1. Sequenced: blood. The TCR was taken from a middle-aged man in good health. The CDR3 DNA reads TGTGCCACCAGTGTTATTGGACAGGCCATCAATGAGCAGTTCTTC. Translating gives CATSVIGQAINEQFF.